This is a list of T cell receptor beta chains from one sample in a study of T cell repertoires in ileal Crohn's disease. Clones were sequenced by immunoSEQ multiplex PCR, and TCRdb holds only the in-frame ones, with some missing. The sample yields approximately 12,000 clones, roughly four fifths seen once. The sequenced material came from ileal tissue. These receptors were collected from an adult with Crohn's disease. Both conserved end residues are trimmed from each CDR3. Fields, in order: J gene, clone size, V gene, CDR3 protein. Only some rows state a clone size, as once, few, many or a class for expanded clones.

J: TRBJ2-2; size: -; V: TRBV18; CDR3: ASSPTGRGRDTGELF
J: TRBJ2-5; size: -; V: TRBV5-1; CDR3: ASSLGWGTYQETQY
J: TRBJ1-1; size: -; V: TRBV5-1; CDR3: ASSLDGVNTEAF
J: TRBJ1-5; size: -; V: TRBV18; CDR3: ASSPRDKQGQPQH
J: TRBJ1-2; size: -; V: TRBV29-1; CDR3: SVGNRESGYT
J: TRBJ2-7; size: -; V: TRBV5-1; CDR3: ASSTDGDSIDEQY
J: TRBJ2-3; size: -; V: TRBV5-1; CDR3: ASSLGGLERGTQY
J: TRBJ2-7; size: large; V: TRBV6-1; CDR3: ASREGTSAYYEQY
J: TRBJ2-7; size: -; V: TRBV6-1; CDR3: ASSVTGSEQY
J: TRBJ1-4; size: -; V: TRBV2; CDR3: ASRLRDSEEGRKLF
J: TRBJ2-5; size: -; V: TRBV18; CDR3: ASSLTQGTYVGTQY
J: TRBJ1-1; size: few; V: TRBV6-5; CDR3: ASSRGGFEAF
J: TRBJ1-6; size: -; V: TRBV6-4; CDR3: ASSDSGGASPLH
J: TRBJ2-1; size: -; V: TRBV28; CDR3: ASSLIGLADPEQF
J: TRBJ1-3; size: medium-sized; V: TRBV25-1; CDR3: ASSEYLRRGRNTIY
J: TRBJ2-3; size: -; V: TRBV6-4; CDR3: ASSVAGDGKDTQY
J: TRBJ2-7; size: -; V: TRBV7-6; CDR3: ASSPDRDGSYEQY
J: TRBJ1-2; size: -; V: TRBV7-9; CDR3: ASSSTSAGHFNYGYT
J: TRBJ2-5; size: -; V: TRBV4-1; CDR3: ASSQESFQREVTQY
J: TRBJ1-1; size: few; V: TRBV5-1; CDR3: ASSDGTGREAF
J: TRBJ2-6; size: -; V: TRBV18; CDR3: ASSPQSPGTGSGANVLT
J: TRBJ2-2; size: -; V: TRBV5-8; CDR3: ASSLDLGQVTGELF
J: TRBJ1-5; size: -; V: TRBV6-6; CDR3: ASSYGQGAYQPQH
J: TRBJ2-3; size: -; V: TRBV9; CDR3: ASSVGGNPTDTQY
J: TRBJ2-3; size: -; V: TRBV5-1; CDR3: ASSWGDDSDTQY
J: TRBJ1-1; size: -; V: TRBV10-3; CDR3: AIRARTGLGAEAF
J: TRBJ1-2; size: -; V: TRBV7-2; CDR3: ASSSQGLSYGYT
J: TRBJ1-1; size: -; V: TRBV7-8; CDR3: ASSLAELRGASNTEAF
J: TRBJ2-7; size: -; V: TRBV10-3; CDR3: AISEGDRGLQY
J: TRBJ2-6; size: -; V: TRBV5-6; CDR3: ASSPLGSGANVLT
J: TRBJ1-2; size: few; V: TRBV5-1; CDR3: ASSLVGGGASNYGYT
J: TRBJ1-6; size: -; V: TRBV28; CDR3: ASSRGKNSPLH
J: TRBJ2-5; size: -; V: TRBV11-3; CDR3: ASSLDWRVQETQY
J: TRBJ1-1; size: -; V: TRBV19; CDR3: ASSIGGFRSNTEAF
J: TRBJ2-3; size: -; V: TRBV4-1; CDR3: ASSLSGDGTDTQY
J: TRBJ2-5; size: -; V: TRBV9; CDR3: ASSVARGGGETQY
J: TRBJ2-7; size: -; V: TRBV9; CDR3: ASSVAAGSIYEQY
J: TRBJ1-1; size: few; V: TRBV6-1; CDR3: ASSGQGMKAF
J: TRBJ1-2; size: few; V: TRBV6-1; CDR3: ASSEAAGYGYT
J: TRBJ1-1; size: -; V: TRBV5-1; CDR3: ASSVHGGSTEAF
J: TRBJ1-3; size: -; V: TRBV30; CDR3: AWGLGSSGNTIY
J: TRBJ1-5; size: -; V: TRBV19; CDR3: ASSMATERRNQPQH
J: TRBJ1-5; size: -; V: TRBV28; CDR3: ASSSRTGGSQPQH
J: TRBJ2-1; size: -; V: TRBV19; CDR3: ASSRGEIYNEQF
J: TRBJ1-1; size: -; V: TRBV28; CDR3: ASRPAGVNTEAF
J: TRBJ1-5; size: -; V: TRBV4-1; CDR3: ASSPIPGQGNQPQH
J: TRBJ1-1; size: -; V: TRBV5-6; CDR3: ASSLTGLEAF
J: TRBJ1-4; size: -; V: TRBV6-5; CDR3: ASRTGGSEKLF
J: TRBJ1-1; size: -; V: TRBV6-1; CDR3: ASSETLDSYTEAF
J: TRBJ1-1; size: -; V: TRBV4-2; CDR3: ASSQEGGGVGNTEAF
J: TRBJ1-2; size: -; V: TRBV5-6; CDR3: ASSFVGRGYGYT
J: TRBJ2-2; size: -; V: TRBV6-1; CDR3: ASSERYRANTGELF
J: TRBJ2-7; size: -; V: TRBV11-2; CDR3: ASSLAAYEQY
J: TRBJ1-1; size: -; V: TRBV27; CDR3: ASTSGSRTEAF
J: TRBJ1-4; size: -; V: TRBV30; CDR3: AWSVGTRISNEKLF